This TCR beta chain is drawn from a study of molecular identifiers for immune sequencing clone quantification (dated by TCRdb to the late 2010s). Background for the entire study: In a replicate experiment, RNA from roughly 21,000 or 96,000 naive CD8 T cells was split into five aliquots, four of which were sequenced. This methods study benchmarked molecular-identifier clustering-based TCR repertoire sequencing (MIDCIRS) and TCR RNA copy counting, using CD8 T cells to do so.

Findings and caveats that apply to the study as a whole: Modeling gave about three recovered TCR RNA copies per cell versus around 10 by digital PCR, implying approximately 30% capture efficiency. Clones above 20 RNA copies held over 99% of molecules in CMV-specific effector cells but under 1% in naive cells. Even against a background of 850,000 to 1,000,000 naive CD8 T cells, spiked-in Jurkat TCR RNA amounting to a single cell's worth was reported to be detectable. The sizes of highly expanded clones could end up underestimated when identical TCR molecules share a barcode. When barcode sub-clustering was left out, chimeric consensus sequences inflated TCR diversity, with chimeras reaching as high as 47%. Spiked-in Jurkat TCR RNA (around nine copies' worth), which is not part of the donor repertoire, was contained in the naive libraries.

Trimming takes 7 bases from V and 1 base from J, and the germline ends sit 13 bases apart. The CDR3 measures 14 amino acids from cysteine to phenylalanine. Only the CDR3 part of the read is kept: 42 bases, read in frame from the first base. The germline V gene specifies SGHTA as CDR1 and FQGNSA as CDR2. The library relied on PCR. Sequencing instrument: NextSeq 500. Bulk TCR libraries were generated as previously described, with the TCR primers listed in Table S5 used. The Qiagen AllPrep DNA/RNA kit was used to purify total RNA. Before any analysis, reads coming from multiple sequencing runs of the same library were combined into one pool. Regarding the original processing steps: Reads were retained only if the reads had an exact TCR constant sequence, and the retained reads were trimmed to 150 nt and grouped according to their 12-nt molecular barcodes. Reads in each barcode group were sub-clustered using a 15% Levenshtein threshold, and a quality-weighted consensus sequence was built for each RNA molecule. Non-functional sequences were removed, as were lower-count sequences one edit away from another. Barcode sub-clusters with fewer than 20% of the maximum read count were removed, based on fitting two negative binomial distributions. TCRdb passed the public sequencing reads through fastp at Q25 and MiXCR, retaining productive beta sequences. Rows matching on CDR3 protein sequence are summarized as one entry with the most common DNA and genes. What appears here as the V and J calls and clone size reflects TCRdb's work, not the paper's. For this sample the table gives around 300,000 distinct CDR3 sequences, of which 24% were detected only once. The ten top clones hold 0.74% of the sample.

Libraries of naive CD8 T cells were built from anywhere between about 17,000 and 1,000,000 sorted cells, with 10%, 30% or 50% of the purified RNA used. Naive CD8 T cells were FACS-sorted as CD8+CD4-CCR7+CD45RA+ on a BD FACSAria II into RLT Plus buffer. Detection sensitivity was tested by spiking Jurkat RNA equal to 9 to 10 TCR copies' worth into samples containing about 20,000-1,000,000 naive CD8 T cells. CD8 T cells were enriched with RosetteSep CD8+ T Cell Enrichment Cocktail and Ficoll-Paque, followed by ACK red cell lysis. As for this clonotype: Its antigen is unknown. It may be a read error: a sequence one base away is much more abundant.

This TCR derives from a human donor in good health. Some libraries in this study had Jurkat cell RNA spiked in. The rearrangement combines TRBV7-2 with TRBJ1-1, with the D gene not confidently named. Sequenced input: naive CD8+ T cells from blood, with Jurkat cell RNA spiked in. The sample's cell subset or site label is to be understood as: FACS-sorted CD8+CD4-CCR7+CD45RA+ naive T cells. In nucleotide form, the sequence is TGTGCCAGCACCCGGGAGGTAGGGAACACTGAAGCTTTCTTT. Its protein is CASTREVGNTEAFF.